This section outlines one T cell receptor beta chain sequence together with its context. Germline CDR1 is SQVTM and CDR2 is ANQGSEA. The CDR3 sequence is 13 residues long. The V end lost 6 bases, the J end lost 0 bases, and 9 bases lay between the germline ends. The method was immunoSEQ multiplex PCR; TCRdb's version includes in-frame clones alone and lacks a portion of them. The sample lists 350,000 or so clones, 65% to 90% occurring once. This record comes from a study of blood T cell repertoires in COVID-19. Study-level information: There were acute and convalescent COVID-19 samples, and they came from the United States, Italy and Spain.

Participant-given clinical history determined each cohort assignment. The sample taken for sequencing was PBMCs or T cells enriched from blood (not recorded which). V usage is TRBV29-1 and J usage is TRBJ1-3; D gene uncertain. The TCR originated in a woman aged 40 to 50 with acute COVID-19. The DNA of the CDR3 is TGCAGCGTCAGCGGGCTCTCTGGAAACACCATATATTTT. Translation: CSVSGLSGNTIYF.